One TCR beta chain is described in this entry. This table comes from immunoSEQ multiplex PCR, and its TCRdb copy is limited to in-frame clones, with some not included. This sample has over 100,000 clones, with over 80% found just once. The germline V gene encodes CDR1 GTSNPN and CDR2 SVGIG (reference sequence). This CDR3 comprises 11 residues. Trimming removed 2 bases from V and 5 bases from J, with 6 bases in between. The data originate from a study of control samples from healthy donors and cancer patients. The specimen sequenced was blood. The TCR comes from a woman between 45 and 65 years old in good health. The chain combines TRBV30 with TRBJ1-1; D is undetermined. CDR3: CAWSRATEAFF. The CDR3 bases are TGTGCCTGGAGTAGGGCGACTGAAGCTTTCTTT.